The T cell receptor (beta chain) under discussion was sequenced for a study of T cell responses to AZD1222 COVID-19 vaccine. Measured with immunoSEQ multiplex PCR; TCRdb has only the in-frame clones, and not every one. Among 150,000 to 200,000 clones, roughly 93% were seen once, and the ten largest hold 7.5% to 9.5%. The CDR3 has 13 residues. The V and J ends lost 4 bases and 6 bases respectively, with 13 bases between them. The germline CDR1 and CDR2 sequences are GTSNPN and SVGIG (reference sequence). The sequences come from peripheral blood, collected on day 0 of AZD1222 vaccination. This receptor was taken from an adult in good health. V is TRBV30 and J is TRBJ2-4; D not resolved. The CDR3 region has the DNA TGTGCCTGGAATAAGAGAGAAAGAAACATTCAGTACTTC. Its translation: CAWNKRERNIQYF.